Described below is a single T cell receptor (beta chain) sequence and its context. As yet, its antigen is unknown. The sample comes from a study of cytomegalovirus exposure and HLA in healthy donors. Regarding the study as a whole: Sequence variants that were highly shared formed a cluster that was likely a sequencing artifact. Indistinguishability led to the exclusion of some V segments, TRBV6-2 and TRBV6-3 included. Cytomegalovirus-associated status was assigned to about 170 TCR beta chains. TCR beta chain V- and J-gene trimming was linked, in a later analysis, to a missense variant in DCLRE1C.

PCR primers comprised 60 Vbeta and 13 Jbeta primers. Repertoires were generated with immunoSEQ multiplex PCR, while TCRdb's copy carries only in-frame clones and drops some. The data show 200,000 to 250,000 clones, 82% seen once. This CDR3 contains 16 residues. V was clipped by 4 bases and J by 2 bases; unmatched bases: 5. Germline lookup yields CDR1 MNHNS and CDR2 SASEGT. The chain couples TRBV6-1 to TRBJ2-3, with 11 bases aligning to TRBD2. The receptor comes from a woman aged 35 to 49 in good health and CMV-seropositive. Material: PBMCs. In DNA, the CDR3 is TGTGCCAGCAGTGGACTAGCGGGGAGTTTCACAGATACGCAGTATTTT. Protein product: CASSGLAGSFTDTQYF.